The T cell receptor beta chain under discussion was sequenced for a study of cytomegalovirus exposure and HLA in healthy donors. Study-level results: For most TCR beta V segments, an earlier analysis put the productive rate at about 87% or about 30% of the time. As confirmed in vitro, three CMV-associated chains were specific for CMV antigens. Accurate predictions that matched the HLA-A and HLA-B alleles of most subjects were reportedly made from TCR beta sequences.

This clone appeared a single time. Its antigen remains unknown. The PCR was carried out with 60 Vbeta primers and 13 Jbeta primers. The method was immunoSEQ multiplex PCR; TCRdb's version includes in-frame clones alone and lacks a portion of them. The sample yields over 150,000 clones, roughly 77% seen once. The germline V gene encodes CDR1 SQVTM and CDR2 ANQGSEA. CDR3 length equals 13 residues. The rearrangement uses TRBV29-1 and TRBJ2-5, with 7 bases identical to TRBD2. The DNA matches TRBJ2-7 better at its end, which makes the J call doubtful. The sequencing input was PBMCs. The TCR comes from a woman under 30 in good health and CMV-seronegative. In DNA form, the CDR3 reads TGCAGCGTTGGGGGGGGGAGAGGGTACGAGCAGTACTTC. It translates to CSVGGGRGYEQYF.